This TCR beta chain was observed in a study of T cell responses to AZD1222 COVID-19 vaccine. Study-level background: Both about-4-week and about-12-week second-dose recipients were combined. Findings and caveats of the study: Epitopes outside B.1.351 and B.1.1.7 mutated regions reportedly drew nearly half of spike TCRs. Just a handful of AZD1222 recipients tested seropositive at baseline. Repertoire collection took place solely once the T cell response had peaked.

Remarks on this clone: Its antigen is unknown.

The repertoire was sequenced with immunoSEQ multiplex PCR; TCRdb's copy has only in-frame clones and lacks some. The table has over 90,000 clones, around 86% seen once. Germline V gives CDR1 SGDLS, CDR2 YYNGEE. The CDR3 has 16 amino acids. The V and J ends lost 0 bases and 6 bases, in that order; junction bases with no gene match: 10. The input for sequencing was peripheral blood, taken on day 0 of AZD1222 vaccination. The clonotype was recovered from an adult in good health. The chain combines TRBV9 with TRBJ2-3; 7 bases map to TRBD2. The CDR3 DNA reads TGTGCCAGCAGCGTAGGAGGAGGGAGGGCCCGTGATACGCAGTATTTT. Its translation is CASSVGGGRARDTQYF.